The 25 T cell receptor beta chains below come from one sample, sequenced in a study of blood T cell repertoires in COVID-19 (dated by TCRdb to 2018 to 2021). Library creation used the immunoSEQ multiplex PCR assay. What TCRdb holds here is the immuneACCESS table cut down to in-frame rearrangements. Part of the clones is not present; checked against another copy, under half of the missing clones reflect an unresolved V gene, and the others are unexplained. The sample contains under 150,000 clones, under 90% of them found a single time. The ten largest make up roughly 9% of the sample. Sequencing was performed on peripheral blood. These receptors all stem from a woman aged 60-75 years with active or convalescent COVID-19.

The CDR3 bases are TGTGCCTGGAGTTTGGGGACTAGCGGCAATGAGCAGTTCTTC. Its protein is CAWSLGTSGNEQFF. The chain links TRBV30 to TRBJ2-1; 11 bases match TRBD2. This CDR3 has 14 residues. V gave up 2 bases and J gave up 6 bases; unmatched junction bases: 3. Per the germline V gene, CDR1 is GTSNPN and CDR2 is SVGIG (reference sequence).

The chain has TRBV25-1 and TRBJ2-1; no clear D gene. The V gene's germline CDR1 is MGHDK and CDR2 SYGVNS. V lost 2 bases and J lost 0, with 8 bases in between. This CDR3 is built from 15 residues. The CDR3 bases are TGTGCCAGCAGTGAAGCGACAAGCTCCTACAATGAGCAGTTCTTC. This translates into CASSEATSSYNEQFF. Combining the CDR3 with reference TRBV25-1 and TRBJ2-1 gives the whole variable domain EADIYQTPRYLVIGTGKKITLECSQTMGHDKMYWYQQDPGMELHLIHYSYGVNSTEKGDLSSESTVSRIRTEHFPLTLESARPSHTSQYLCASSEATSSYNEQFFGPGTRLTVL.

This clone was seen once. The genes are TRBV27 and TRBJ1-6; the match to TRBD1 covers 8 bases. V was pared by 2 bases and J by 3 bases, with 0 bases of the junction left unmatched. The CDR3 spans 15 residues. CDR1 is MNHEY, CDR2 SMNVEV, per germline (reference sequence). The CDR3 sequence: CASSLDRGYNSPLHF. The DNA for the CDR3 is TGTGCCAGCAGTTTAGACAGGGGCTATAATTCACCCCTCCACTTT.

The chain combines TRBV27 with TRBJ2-5; D may be TRBD1 (5 bases). Trimming stripped 8 bases from V and 1 base from J, with 20 bases between. The CDR3 runs 16 residues. Germline V CDR1 and CDR2: MNHEY, SMNVEV (reference sequence). In nucleotides, the CDR3 is TGTGCCAGCTCGAGCAGGGCCGCGAGGCTCCAAGAGACCCAGTACTTC. Protein: CASSSRAARLQETQYF.

The chain has TRBV18 and TRBJ1-6; the match to TRBD1 covers 9 bases. Germline CDR1 KGHSH, CDR2 LQKENI. The CDR3 totals 14 residues. The V and J ends lost 4 bases and 7 bases, in that order; junction bases with no gene match: 2. The DNA for the CDR3 is TGTGCCAGCTCACTGGGACAGGGCAATTCACCCCTCCACTTT. It translates to CASSLGQGNSPLHF.

This chain joins TRBV3-1 (or the pseudogene TRBV3-2) and TRBJ2-1; TRBD2 matches at 11 bases. The CDR3 loop spans 14 amino acids. V shed 4 bases, J shed 12 bases, and the junction held 8 bases outside the gene matches. Germline CDR1 LGHDT, CDR2 YNNKEL (reference sequence). The CDR3 sequence is CASSRGGLAEPQFF. The DNA for the CDR3 is TGTGCCAGCAGCCGAGGGGGACTAGCGGAACCGCAGTTCTTC.

This clone was counted only a few times. V and J are TRBV14 and TRBJ1-4; TRBD1 matches at 9 bases. The V gene's germline CDR1 is SGHDN and CDR2 FVKESK. The CDR3 extends over 16 amino acids. The junction had 6 bases not matched to a gene; V was cut back by 4 bases and J by 3 bases. The CDR3 DNA follows: TGTGCCAGCAGCCCCGGGGACAGGGTGGCTAATGAAAAACTGTTTTTT. Its protein is CASSPGDRVANEKLFF.

The rearrangement uses TRBV25-1 and TRBJ2-3; 7 nucleotides match TRBD1. This CDR3 has 15 amino acids. Germline V lookup: CDR1 MGHDK, CDR2 SYGVNS. The junction had 3 bases not matched to a gene; V was cut back by 0 bases and J by 3 bases. The CDR3 region is CASSEYRTGTDTQYF. CDR3 DNA sequence: TGTGCCAGCAGTGAATACCGGACAGGAACAGATACGCAGTATTTT. Variable domain in full (rest from reference TRBV25-1 and TRBJ2-3): EADIYQTPRYLVIGTGKKITLECSQTMGHDKMYWYQQDPGMELHLIHYSYGVNSTEKGDLSSESTVSRIRTEHFPLTLESARPSHTSQYLCASSEYRTGTDTQYFGPGTRLTVL.

The V call is TRBV7-9, the J call TRBJ1-2, with D tentatively TRBD1 (5 bases). Germline assignment: CDR1 SEHNR and CDR2 FQNEAQ (reference sequence). The V and J ends lost 0 bases and 8 bases respectively, with 16 bases between them. CDR3 length equals 15 residues. The CDR3 bases are TGTGCCAGCAGCTTAGCGAACCAGGGTTTCGGGGGCTACACCTTC. Translating it yields CASSLANQGFGGYTF. Drawing the rest from reference TRBV7-9 and TRBJ1-2, the complete variable domain is DTGVSQNPRHKITKRGQNVTFRCDPISEHNRLYWYRQTLGQGPEFLTYFQNEAQLEKSRLLSDRFSAERPKGSFSTLEIQRTEQGDSAMYLCASSLANQGFGGYTFGSGTRLTVV.

V and J are TRBV2 and TRBJ1-3; D possibly corresponds to TRBD1 (5 bases). Germline V gene data show CDR1 as SNHLY and CDR2 as FYNNEI. The length of the CDR3 is 13 residues. The V end lost 6 bases, the J end lost 5 bases, and 11 bases lay between the germline ends. The CDR3 DNA sequence: TGTGCCAGCAGGCAGGGAACCCGAAACACCATATATTTT. This gives the protein CASRQGTRNTIYF.

The J gene is TRBJ1-1, the V gene TRBV5-1; 8 bases are a match to TRBD1. The J segment lost 2 bases and the V segment lost 1 base, leaving 4 bases of the junction unmatched. The CDR3 length is 15 residues. Germline V gives CDR1 SGHRS, CDR2 YFSETQ. CDR3: CASSLSGGQNTEAFF. CDR3 DNA sequence: TGCGCCAGCAGCTTGTCAGGGGGCCAAAACACTGAAGCTTTCTTT.

This clone was recorded a few times. The rearrangement joins TRBV27 to TRBJ2-7; unclear D gene. Trimming took off 6 bases at V and 0 bases at J, with 15 bases between the two ends. CDR1 and CDR2 from the germline V gene are MNHEY and SMNVEV (reference sequence). CDR3 length equals 15 residues. CDR3 nucleotide sequence: TGTGCCAGCAGACCCGACTTATTACTCTCCTACGAGCAGTACTTC. Residues: CASRPDLLLSYEQYF.

The genes are TRBV14 and TRBJ2-3; 8 bases line up with TRBD2. The CDR3 consists of 16 residues. Germline CDR1 reads SGHDN; CDR2 reads FVKESK. V lost 5 bases, J lost 6 bases, and 13 bases stayed unmatched. In DNA form, the CDR3 reads TGTGCCAGCAGCGTCCAAGCGGGGGCGCCTGGGGATACGCAGTATTTT. Translation: CASSVQAGAPGDTQYF.

The chain employs TRBV4-1 and TRBJ2-7; a weak D match, TRBD2 (6 bases). Germline V CDR1 and CDR2: MGHRA, YSYEKL. The V gene lost 1 base and the J gene lost 4 bases, with 14 bases spanning the gap. This CDR3 spans 15 amino acids. The CDR3 spells CASSQGAGGVYEQYF. CDR3 DNA sequence: TGCGCCAGCAGCCAAGGGGCCGGGGGTGTATACGAGCAGTACTTC.

The rearrangement uses TRBV5-1 and TRBJ2-5, with a tentative D call TRBD1 (6 bases). CDR3 length equals 13 residues. Germline lookup yields CDR1 SGHRS and CDR2 YFSETQ. Trimming cost V 4 bases and J 2 bases, with 9 bases left between them. CDR3 sequence: CASSPGQQETQYF. The CDR3 nucleotides are TGCGCCAGCAGCCCAGGACAGCAAGAGACCCAGTACTTC.

The chain couples TRBV28 to TRBJ2-7; 7 positions agree with TRBD1. Germline V gives CDR1 MDHEN, CDR2 SYDVKM. The V and J ends lost 5 bases and 2 bases, in that order; junction bases with no gene match: 12. The CDR3 extends over 16 amino acids. The CDR3 nucleotides read TGTGCCAGCAGTCGTATACCGGGACAGTCCGCCTACGAGCAGTACTTC. Residues: CASSRIPGQSAYEQYF.

The genes are TRBV3-1 (or the pseudogene TRBV3-2) and TRBJ1-1, with 7 bases matching TRBD1. V lost 2 bases to trimming and J lost 4 bases; unmatched junction nucleotides: 1. This CDR3 spans 13 amino acids. Germline values: CDR1 LGHDT, CDR2 YNNKEL (reference sequence). The CDR3 nucleotides read TGTGCCAGCAGCCAACAGGGGGGCACTGAAGCTTTCTTT. Its protein product is CASSQQGGTEAFF.

This clone was counted a few times. V and J are TRBV19 and TRBJ2-5, with 7 bases lining up with TRBD1. The CDR3 is made up of 15 amino acids. V lost 7 bases and J lost 0; bases outside the gene matches: 8. CDR1 is LNHDA and CDR2 is SQIVND in the germline V gene (reference sequence). The CDR3 reads CASMRGQDYQETQYF. CDR3 sequence (DNA): TGTGCCAGTATGAGAGGACAGGACTACCAAGAGACCCAGTACTTC.

This clone showed up just once. This chain joins TRBV11-2 and TRBJ2-1, with 8 bases fitting TRBD2. Germline-derived CDR1 and CDR2 are SGHAT and FQNNGV. J gave up 8 bases and V 4 bases, and 16 bases lay outside the gene matches. The CDR3 extends over 17 amino acids. The CDR3 coding sequence is TGTGCCAGCAGCTATACCCCCGGGACTAGACATCGCGATGAGCAGTTCTTC. This gives the protein CASSYTPGTRHRDEQFF.

The chain joins TRBV4-1 to TRBJ1-1, with D unresolved. There are 15 residues in the CDR3. Trimming shortened V by 4 bases and J by 1 base, and 13 bases separated the two germline ends. Germline V gives CDR1 MGHRA, CDR2 YSYEKL. CDR3 DNA sequence: TGCGCCAGCAGCCCCCCGGGGAGAGCGAACACTGAAGCTTTCTTT. It is translated as CASSPPGRANTEAFF.

V is TRBV6-1 and J is TRBJ2-7; D uncertain. CDR1 MNHNS and CDR2 SASEGT come from the germline V gene. V was trimmed by 2 bases and J by 1 base, leaving 15 bases between them. The CDR3 runs to 16 residues. Here the CDR3 reads CASSEISAGGSYEQYF. The CDR3 nucleotides read TGTGCCAGCAGTGAAATTTCGGCAGGTGGGTCCTACGAGCAGTACTTC.

This sequence joins TRBV23-1 and TRBJ1-1; D is perhaps TRBD1 (6 bases). TRBV23-1 is labeled an ORF, and its function is uncertain. Trimming took off 6 bases at V and 1 base at J, with 6 bases between the two ends. The CDR3 totals 12 residues. The CDR3 region has the DNA TGCGCCAGCAGGACAGGGAACACTGAAGCTTTCTTT. Translated: CASRTGNTEAFF.

V is TRBV19 and J is TRBJ2-3, with D perhaps TRBD1 (5 bases). Germline V lookup: CDR1 LNHDA, CDR2 SQIVND (reference sequence). The CDR3 has 12 amino acids. V gave up 10 bases and J gave up 4 bases, with 12 bases separating them. CDR3 DNA sequence: TGTGCCACCGGAAGGGGTTCAGATACGCAGTATTTT. Translated, it gives CATGRGSDTQYF.

The V and J genes are TRBV11-2 and TRBJ2-2; TRBD2 matches 13 bases. The germline V gene has CDR1 SGHAT and CDR2 FQNNGV. V was clipped by 5 bases and J by 1 base; unmatched bases: 4. The CDR3 is 17 amino acids. CDR3 coding DNA: TGTGCCAGCAGCGGGCGGACTAGCGGGGGGAACACCGGGGAGCTGTTTTTT. Translated: CASSGRTSGGNTGELFF.

This clone has only one observation. The rearrangement uses TRBV27 and TRBJ1-5, with 7 bases fitting TRBD1. Trimming removed 5 bases from V and 4 bases from J; junction bases left unmatched: 8. This CDR3 has 15 amino acids. Germline values: CDR1 MNHEY, CDR2 SMNVEV (reference sequence). CDR3 sequence reads: CASSPRTGGNQPQHF. The CDR3 DNA is TGTGCCAGCAGTCCCAGGACAGGCGGAAATCAGCCCCAGCATTTT.